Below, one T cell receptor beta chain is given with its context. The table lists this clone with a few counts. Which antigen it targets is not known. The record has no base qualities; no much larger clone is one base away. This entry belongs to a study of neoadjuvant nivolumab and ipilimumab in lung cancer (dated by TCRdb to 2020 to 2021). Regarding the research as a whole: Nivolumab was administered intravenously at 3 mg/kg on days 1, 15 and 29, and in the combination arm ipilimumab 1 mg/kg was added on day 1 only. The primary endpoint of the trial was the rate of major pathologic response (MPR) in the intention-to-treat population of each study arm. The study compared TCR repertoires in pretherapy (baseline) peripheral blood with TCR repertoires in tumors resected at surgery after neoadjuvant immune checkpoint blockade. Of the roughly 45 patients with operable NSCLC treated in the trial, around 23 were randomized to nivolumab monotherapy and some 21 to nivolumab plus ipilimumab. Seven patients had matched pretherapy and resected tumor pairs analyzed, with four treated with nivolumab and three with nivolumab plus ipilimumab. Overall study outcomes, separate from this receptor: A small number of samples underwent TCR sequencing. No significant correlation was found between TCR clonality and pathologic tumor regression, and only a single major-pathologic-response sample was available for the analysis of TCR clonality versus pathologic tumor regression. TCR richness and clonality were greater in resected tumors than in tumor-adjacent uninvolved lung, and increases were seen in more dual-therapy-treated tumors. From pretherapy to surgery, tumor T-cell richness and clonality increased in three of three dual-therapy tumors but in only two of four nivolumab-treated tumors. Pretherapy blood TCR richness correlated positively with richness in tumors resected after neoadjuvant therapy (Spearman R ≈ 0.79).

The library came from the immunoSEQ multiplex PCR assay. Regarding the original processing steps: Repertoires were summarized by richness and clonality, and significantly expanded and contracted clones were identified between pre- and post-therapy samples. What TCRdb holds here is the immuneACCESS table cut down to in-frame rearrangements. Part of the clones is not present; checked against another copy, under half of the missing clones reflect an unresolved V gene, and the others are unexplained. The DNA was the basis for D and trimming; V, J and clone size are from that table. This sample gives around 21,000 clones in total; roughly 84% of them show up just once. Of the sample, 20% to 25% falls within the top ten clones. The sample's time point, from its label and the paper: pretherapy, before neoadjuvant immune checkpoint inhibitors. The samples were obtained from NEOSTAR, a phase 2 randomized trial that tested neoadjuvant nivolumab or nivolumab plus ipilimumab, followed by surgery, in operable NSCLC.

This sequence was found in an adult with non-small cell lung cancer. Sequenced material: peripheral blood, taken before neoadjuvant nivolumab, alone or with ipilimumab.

CDR3 loop: CASRDRAYEQYF. The sequence in DNA is TGTGCCAGCAGGGACAGAGCCTACGAGCAGTACTTC. This chain joins TRBV6-1 to TRBJ2-7, with TRBD1 tentatively as D gene (6 bases match). From its cysteine to its phenylalanine, the CDR3 spans 12 amino acids. Only CDR3 DNA is held: 36 bases, read in frame from base 1. The germline V gene yields MNHNS for CDR1 and SASEGT for CDR2. V is clipped by 6 bases and J by 2 bases, and the sequence between their germline boundaries is 8 bases long.